Below are 28 T cell receptor beta chains sequenced from a single sample in a study of OX40 agonist ivuxolimab in advanced cancers. TCRdb's table, derived via immunoSEQ multiplex PCR, lists solely in-frame clones and lacks some. The table shows approximately 80,000 clones, with approximately 85% occurring only once. This material consisted of CD4+ or CD8+ T cells sorted from blood, taken in a trial of the OX40 agonist ivuxolimab. These receptors were taken from an adult with an advanced solid tumor such as melanoma, head and neck, liver or kidney cancer.

This chain connects TRBV5-4 to TRBJ1-2; D gene unclear. V was clipped by 0 bases and J by 7 bases, with 10 bases between them. Germline CDR1 reads SGHNT; CDR2 reads YYREEE (reference sequence). The CDR3 loop spans 13 amino acids. This CDR3 is CASSLGGSGGYTF. The CDR3 bases are TGTGCCAGCAGCTTGGGAGGGAGTGGTGGCTACACCTTC. The variable domain in full, completed from reference TRBV5-4 and TRBJ1-2, reads ETGVTQSPTHLIKTRGQQVTLRCSSQSGHNTVSWYQQALGQGPQFIFQYYREEENGRGNFPPRFSGLQFPNYSSELNVNALELDDSALYLCASSLGGSGGYTFGSGTRLTVV.

J is TRBJ1-4 and V is TRBV2; D is uncertain. This CDR3 region has 15 residues. Looked up from germline, CDR1 is SNHLY and CDR2 is FYNNEI. Trimming stripped 4 bases from V and 0 bases from J, with 9 bases between. The DNA of the CDR3 is TGTGCCAGCAGTGGGCAGATTGCAACTAATGAAAAACTGTTTTTT. Translated, it gives CASSGQIATNEKLFF.

This rearrangement joins TRBV4-1 to TRBJ1-4, with no clear D. Germline CDR1 and CDR2: MGHRA and YSYEKL. The CDR3 spans 12 residues. Trimming removed 4 bases at V and 8 bases at J, with 8 bases between. In DNA form, the CDR3 reads TGCGCCAGCAGCCCCCTGGGGGAAAAACTGTTTTTT. Residues: CASSPLGEKLFF.

The V call is TRBV6-6, the J call TRBJ1-6; perhaps TRBD1 as D (6 bases). CDR1 is MNHNY, CDR2 SVGAGI, per germline (reference sequence). Trimming left V 7 bases short and J 8 bases short, with 21 bases between. This CDR3 comprises 16 residues. CDR3 bases: TGTGCCAGCACGGTACATGCGACAGGCCGGGATTCACCCCTCCACTTT. Amino acid sequence: CASTVHATGRDSPLHF.

V usage is TRBV5-8 and J usage is TRBJ2-7; D not resolved. V was trimmed by 1 base and J by 3 bases, leaving 8 bases between them. The CDR3 runs to 13 residues. Per the germline V gene, CDR1 is SGHTS and CDR2 is YDEGEE. The CDR3 protein is CASSLQSDYEQYF. DNA for the CDR3: TGTGCCAGCAGCTTGCAATCCGACTACGAGCAGTACTTC.

The chain uses TRBV14 and TRBJ1-1; D not resolved. The CDR3 consists of 13 residues. The V end lost 2 bases, the J end lost 0 bases, and 4 bases lay between the germline ends. Germline values: CDR1 SGHDN, CDR2 FVKESK. As DNA, the CDR3 is TGTGCCAGCAGCCAAACAATGAACACTGAAGCTTTCTTT. Its protein is CASSQTMNTEAFF.

The chain employs TRBV18 and TRBJ2-6, with 7 bases fitting TRBD1. V dropped 1 base and J dropped 4; count of bases not matched to a gene: 10. CDR1 and CDR2 (germline): KGHSH, LQKENI. CDR3 length: 18 residues. CDR3 sequence reads: CASSPLGGAQGGANVLTF. The DNA for the CDR3 is TGTGCCAGCTCACCACTAGGGGGCGCTCAGGGAGGGGCCAACGTCCTGACTTTC.

The gene calls are TRBV2 and TRBJ2-1; 10 nucleotides match TRBD2. The CDR3 has 17 amino acids. V shed 6 bases and J 0 bases; nucleotides not matched to a gene: 8. Germline lookup yields CDR1 SNHLY and CDR2 FYNNEI. The CDR3 sequence: CASRFGSGGFSYNEQFF. The CDR3 nucleotides are TGTGCCAGCAGGTTCGGTAGCGGGGGGTTCTCCTACAATGAGCAGTTCTTC.

The CDR3 sequence is CASSQDYSGTKNTGELFF. In DNA form, the CDR3 reads TGCGCCAGCAGCCAAGATTACTCCGGGACAAAGAACACCGGGGAGCTGTTTTTT. This chain joins TRBV4-1 and TRBJ2-2, with a possible D match to TRBD1 (6 bases). V shed 0 bases and J shed 1 base, with 15 bases lying between them. There are 18 residues in the CDR3. Germline CDR1 is MGHRA and CDR2 is YSYEKL.

This clone has a handful of counts. This chain links TRBV7-8 with TRBJ2-3, with D perhaps TRBD1 or TRBD2 (5 bases each). V gave up 0 bases and J gave up 3 bases, with 16 bases separating them. Germline values: CDR1 SGHVS, CDR2 FQNEAQ. CDR3 length: 17 residues. The CDR3, as DNA: TGTGCCAGCAGCTTAGCGAGGGGTAGCACAAGGACAGATACGCAGTATTTT. Translating gives CASSLARGSTRTDTQYF.

The chain combines TRBV27 with TRBJ2-7, with D possibly TRBD2 on 6 matching bases. Per germline, CDR1 MNHEY and CDR2 SMNVEV (reference sequence). The V gene lost 5 bases and the J gene lost 7 bases, with 18 bases spanning the gap. The CDR3 covers 14 residues. The CDR3 bases are TGTGCCAGCAGTGTCTCCGGGAGAGGCAGGGAGCAGTACTTC. It yields the protein CASSVSGRGREQYF.

CDR3 protein: CASSTTGTGGDTQYF. CDR3 bases: TGTGCCAGCTCGACTACGGGGACAGGGGGAGATACGCAGTATTTT. This rearrangement joins TRBV18 to TRBJ2-3, with 11 bases matching TRBD1. Germline V gene sequence: CDR1 KGHSH, CDR2 LQKENI. The CDR3 is 15 amino acids. The trim removed 6 bases at V and 5 bases at J, leaving 7 bases unmatched.

V and J are TRBV9 and TRBJ1-1, with unresolved D. The V end was cut by 3 bases, the J end by 7 bases, with 22 bases between. The CDR3 is 16 residues long. CDR1 and CDR2 (germline): SGDLS, YYNGEE. CDR3 region: CASSAGFKTAPFEAFF. CDR3 bases: TGTGCCAGCAGCGCGGGGTTCAAGACGGCCCCCTTTGAAGCTTTCTTT. Complete variable domain (other parts from reference TRBV9 and TRBJ1-1): DSGVTQTPKHLITATGQRVTLRCSPRSGDLSVYWYQQSLDQGLQFLIQYYNGEERAKGNILERFSAQQFPDLHSELNLSSLELGDSALYFCASSAGFKTAPFEAFFGQGTRLTVV.

The chain is built from TRBV30 and TRBJ2-1, with D possibly TRBD2 on 7 matching bases. The CDR3 contains 13 residues. V dropped 2 bases and J dropped 6 bases, with 11 bases sitting between them. Germline loops: CDR1 GTSNPN, CDR2 SVGIG (reference sequence). The CDR3 reads CAWSRGAPNEQFF. CDR3 DNA: TGTGCCTGGAGTCGGGGGGCACCCAATGAGCAGTTCTTC.

J is TRBJ1-4 and V is TRBV6-1; D is undetermined. Looked up from germline, CDR1 is MNHNS and CDR2 is SASEGT. The CDR3 has 16 residues. The V end lost 2 bases, the J end lost 7 bases, and 17 bases lay between the germline ends. CDR3 residues: CASSEISGYGREKLFF. The CDR3 bases are TGTGCCAGCAGTGAAATATCGGGTTACGGTCGTGAAAAACTGTTTTTT.

This clone was counted at least ten times. The J gene is TRBJ1-3, the V gene TRBV6-1, with 7 bases fitting TRBD1. This CDR3 has 16 residues. Germline values: CDR1 MNHNS, CDR2 SASEGT. The trim removed 2 bases at V and 1 base at J, leaving 5 bases unmatched. The CDR3 coding sequence is TGTGCCAGCAGTGAATTGAGGGGGCAATCTGGAAACACCATATATTTT. It codes for CASSELRGQSGNTIYF.

This clone was detected a few times. The V call is TRBV5-1, the J call TRBJ2-3; D remains unclear. Germline V gene data show CDR1 as SGHRS and CDR2 as YFSETQ. The CDR3 runs to 15 residues. V lost 1 base and J 0 bases, leaving 9 bases between the germline ends. CDR3 nucleotides: TGCGCCAGCAGCTTGTATGGGGTCAGCACAGATACGCAGTATTTT. This gives the protein CASSLYGVSTDTQYF.

The J gene is TRBJ1-5, the V gene TRBV19; maybe TRBD1 (6 bases). The germline V gene encodes CDR1 LNHDA and CDR2 SQIVND (reference sequence). This CDR3 has 16 amino acids. The germline V and J ends were trimmed by 1 base and 6 bases, with 16 bases remaining between them. As DNA, the CDR3 is TGTGCCAGTAGTATAGGGGTCCAGGGGCAGGGTCAGCCCCAGCATTTT. This encodes CASSIGVQGQGQPQHF. Supplemented by reference TRBV19 and TRBJ1-5, the full variable domain reads DGGITQSPKYLFRKEGQNVTLSCEQNLNHDAMYWYRQDPGQGLRLIYYSQIVNDFQKGDIAEGYSVSREKKESFPLTVTSAQKNPTAFYLCASSIGVQGQGQPQHFGDGTRLSIL.

The chain has TRBV11-2 and TRBJ2-2; D not resolved. The CDR3 is 16 residues long. Trimming shortened V by 0 bases and J by 5 bases, and 13 bases separated the two germline ends. Germline CDR1 is SGHAT and CDR2 is FQNNGV. DNA for the CDR3: TGTGCCAGCAGCTTAGATTCTTCTCCTGCAACCGGGGAGCTGTTTTTT. It specifies CASSLDSSPATGELFF.

The V call is TRBV29-1, the J call TRBJ2-3, with D maybe TRBD1 (5 bases). V lost 7 bases, J lost 10 bases, and 30 bases lay in between. This CDR3 has 16 residues. CDR1 is SQVTM, CDR2 ANQGSEA, per germline. The CDR3 protein is CSGGGLAGGVLMAQYF. The DNA of the CDR3 is TGCAGCGGGGGCGGTCTGGCAGGCGGCGTTCTTATGGCGCAGTATTTT.

This chain uses TRBV29-1 with TRBJ1-2; weak D call: TRBD1 (6 bases). Trimming pared 1 base from V and 4 bases from J, leaving 10 bases between. This CDR3 spans 13 amino acids. CDR1 SQVTM and CDR2 ANQGSEA come from the germline V gene. CDR3 nucleotides: TGCAGCGTTGAAGTGGAACAGGGCTATGGCTACACCTTC. It translates to CSVEVEQGYGYTF.

This chain uses TRBV29-1 with TRBJ1-3, with D unresolved. Germline CDR1 and CDR2: SQVTM and ANQGSEA. V was pared by 7 bases and J by 2 bases, with 3 bases between. The CDR3 runs to 10 residues. For the CDR3, the DNA is TGCAGCGCGGCTGGAAACACCATATATTTT. Its translation is CSAAGNTIYF.

The table lists this clone with a few counts. The rearrangement joins TRBV7-9 to TRBJ1-2; weak D call: TRBD1 (5 bases). Germline V gene data show CDR1 as SEHNR and CDR2 as FQNEAQ (reference sequence). The CDR3 runs 12 residues. Deletions cut 5 bases from V and 7 bases from J, with 11 bases between. CDR3 sequence reads: CASSPGPRGYTF. The CDR3 nucleotides read TGTGCCAGCAGCCCGGGACCCCGTGGCTACACCTTC.

This chain uses TRBV9 with TRBJ1-1; D may be TRBD1 (5 bases). In germline, CDR1 is SGDLS, CDR2 YYNGEE. The CDR3 has 17 residues. The V end lost 4 bases, the J end lost 5 bases, and 24 bases lay between the germline ends. The CDR3 region has the DNA TGTGCCAGCAGCCCCCCTTTGAAGGCGACGGGACGGACTGAAGCTTTCTTT. Its protein product is CASSPPLKATGRTEAFF.

This clone has just a few counts. The chain joins TRBV10-3 to TRBJ1-1; TRBD1 is a possible D gene (5 bases). The germline CDR1 and CDR2 sequences are ENHRY and SYGVKD. This CDR3 contains 13 residues. With 6 bases removed from V and 4 bases from J, the gap between germline ends came to 12 bases. The CDR3 DNA reads as TGTGCCATCAGGGGGACTGAGGGCACTGAAGCTTTCTTT. Translating gives CAIRGTEGTEAFF.

The chain couples TRBV13 to TRBJ1-3; D not resolved. Germline V gives CDR1 PRHDT, CDR2 FYEKMQ (reference sequence). The CDR3 is made up of 17 amino acids. Trimming stripped 5 bases from V and 5 bases from J, with 22 bases between. In nucleotides, the CDR3 is TGTGCCAGCAGCCAGATCGCGGGGTTCTCACCAAGAAACACCATATATTTT. This codes for CASSQIAGFSPRNTIYF.

The chain is built from TRBV6-5 and TRBJ1-2; 8 nucleotides match TRBD1. The V segment lost 8 bases and the J segment 4 bases; nucleotides outside the gene matches: 9. CDR1 MNHEY and CDR2 SVGAGI come from the germline V gene. This CDR3 contains 14 residues. This chain's CDR3 is CASGMDRAGYGYTF. CDR3 coding DNA: TGTGCCAGCGGTATGGACAGGGCGGGCTATGGCTACACCTTC.

The CDR3 loop is CASSSQKNTGELFF. Written as DNA, the CDR3 is TGTGCCAGCAGCTCCCAGAAGAACACCGGGGAGCTGTTTTTT. The chain joins TRBV7-3 to TRBJ2-2; D gene unclear. There are 14 residues in the CDR3. CDR1 and CDR2 (germline): SGHTA, FQGTGA. Trimming removed 4 bases at V and 1 base at J, with 7 bases between.